The next 26 T cell receptor beta chains were all read from a single sample in a study of spatial heterogeneity in lung cancer. The time point was: sample taken at primary tumor resection. The study sequenced unsorted whole RNA from tumor, nontumor lung or frozen PBMC. TCRdb re-called the 5' RACE reads with MiXCR, one entry per CDR3 protein. In the table there are about 11,000 distinct CDR3 sequences, under 4.5% of which are singletons. The specimen comprised PBMCs, sampled at surgery. These receptor sequences come from a female donor with early-stage non-small cell lung cancer.

A remark on this clonotype: This beta chain is off target for a library built for alpha chains, so its abundance means little. The chain recombines TRBV12-3 or TRBV12-4 with TRBJ2-1; 9 bases match TRBD2. V lost 1 base to trimming and J lost 3 bases; unmatched junction nucleotides: 4. This CDR3 spans 16 amino acids. The CDR3 nucleotides are TGTGCCAGCAGTTTAGGCGGGGGGGTCCTCTACAATGAGCAGTTCTTC. Its translation is CASSLGGGVLYNEQFF.

This clonotype was seen at least ten times. With the library built for alpha chains, this beta chain is off target and its frequency is not meaningful. The chain uses TRBV28 and TRBJ2-6; 10 nucleotides agree with TRBD1. This CDR3 contains 17 residues. V shed 5 bases, J shed 2 bases, and the junction held 6 bases outside the gene matches. Germline V gene sequence: CDR1 MDHEN, CDR2 SYDVKM. This CDR3 reads CASSRTGGLAGANVLTF. The CDR3 DNA is TGTGCCAGCAGTAGGACAGGGGGTCTCGCTGGGGCCAACGTCCTGACTTTC.

This clonotype was seen only a few times. The library was prepared for alpha chains; this beta chain is a stray read, so its frequency means little. As DNA, the CDR3 is TGTGCCAGCAGTCGCCAGGGGGGGAGTCTATCTGAAGCTTTCTTT. Translation gives CASSRQGGSLSEAFF. The chain couples TRBV6-2 or TRBV6-3 to TRBJ1-1; TRBD1 agrees at 7 bases. J was trimmed by 6 bases and V by 5 bases; bases with no gene match: 12. Germline V gene lookup returns CDR1 MNHEY and CDR2 SVGEGT. This CDR3 spans 15 amino acids.

Notes on this clonotype: In a library made to pick up alpha chains, this beta chain is a stray read with a size that means little. V gene TRBV29-1 combines with J gene TRBJ1-1; D is possibly TRBD1 (5 bases). This CDR3 has 15 amino acids. Trimming shortened V by 4 bases and J by 12 bases, and 27 bases separated the two germline ends. From germline, CDR1 is SQVTM and CDR2 ANQGSEA. The CDR3 DNA reads as TGCAGCGTTGGCGCACGAGTGGGAGCGGGGCGAAGGACTTTCTTT. Translated: CSVGARVGAGRRTFF.

This clonotype was counted many times. Since it is a stray read in a library aimed at alpha chains, this beta chain has a size that is not meaningful. The chain recombines TRBV20-1 with TRBJ2-1; D ambiguous. This CDR3 has 14 amino acids. The V and J ends lost 2 bases and 6 bases respectively, with 14 bases between them. Looked up from germline, CDR1 is DFQATT and CDR2 is SNEGSKA (reference sequence). The CDR3 DNA reads TGCAGTGCTAGATTTACCTACGGACGCAATGAGCAGTTCTTC. Its translation is CSARFTYGRNEQFF.

This clonotype has ten or more counts. This beta chain was picked up by a library intended for alpha chains and is off target, so its count carries little meaning. V is TRBV7-9 and J is TRBJ1-5, with 9 nucleotides matching TRBD1. The trim removed 5 bases at V and 5 bases at J, leaving 4 bases unmatched. Per the germline V gene, CDR1 is SEHNR and CDR2 is FQNEAQ (reference sequence). CDR3 length: 14 residues. As DNA, the CDR3 is TGTGCCAGCAGCATACAGGGGGCAGATCAGCCCCAGCATTTT. Its translation: CASSIQGADQPQHF.

About this clonotype itself: This beta chain appears as a stray read in a library generated for alpha chains; its size is not informative. This chain's CDR3 is CASSESSDTQYF. CDR3 coding DNA: TGTGCCAGCAGTGAAAGCTCAGATACGCAGTATTTT. The chain couples TRBV6-1 to TRBJ2-3, with D unclear. Trimming took off 2 bases at V and 4 bases at J, with 4 bases between the two ends. Germline CDR1 MNHNS, CDR2 SASEGT. The CDR3 consists of 12 residues.

This clonotype was counted between two and nine times. Within a library made for alpha chains, this beta chain is off target, and its count is uninformative. V and J are TRBV12-3 or TRBV12-4 and TRBJ1-6; D gene ambiguous. V was cut by 3 bases and J by 5 bases, with 8 bases left in between. The CDR3 sequence is 14 residues long. CDR3 sequence: CASSFAVNNSPLHF. The CDR3 nucleotides are TGTGCCAGCAGTTTTGCAGTGAATAATTCACCCCTCCACTTT.

Many counts were recorded for this clonotype. For a library built for alpha chains, this beta chain is a stray read; little rests on its size. The chain carries TRBV30 and TRBJ1-3, with D possibly TRBD1 on 5 matching bases. This CDR3 region has 15 residues. Between the trimmed V and J ends, which lost 1 base and 1 base, there was a span of 11 bases. Germline-derived CDR1 and CDR2 are GTSNPN and SVGIG (reference sequence). The CDR3 nucleotides are TGTGCCTGGAGTGCCGTAAGGGGATCTGGAAACACCATATATTTT. Amino acid sequence: CAWSAVRGSGNTIYF.

This clonotype has just a few counts. Found in a library prepared for alpha chains, this beta chain is an off-target read, and its abundance has little meaning. This chain links TRBV7-2 with TRBJ2-7; D is uncertain. Germline assignment: CDR1 SGHTA and CDR2 FQGNSA. The CDR3 spans 13 residues. The V end was cut by 2 bases, the J end by 3 bases, with 8 bases between. The CDR3 is CASSLQTNYEQYF. The CDR3 nucleotides are TGTGCCAGCAGCTTACAGACCAACTACGAGCAGTACTTC.

This clonotype was detected ten times or more. Because the library targeted alpha chains, this beta chain is an off-target read whose size means little. This sequence joins TRBV28 and TRBJ2-1; 7 nucleotides match TRBD2. The V gene's germline CDR1 is MDHEN and CDR2 SYDVKM. This CDR3 is built from 15 residues. The trim removed 3 bases at V and 7 bases at J, leaving 9 bases unmatched. This chain's CDR3 is CASSFGGRAGNEQFF. CDR3 in DNA: TGTGCCAGCAGTTTCGGTGGGAGGGCGGGGAATGAGCAGTTCTTC.

This clonotype was observed many times. This beta chain turned up in a library designed for alpha chains; as an off-target read, its abundance says little. This rearrangement joins TRBV7-9 to TRBJ2-7, with 9 positions matching TRBD1. The CDR3 spans 15 residues. Germline CDR1 and CDR2: SEHNR and FQNEAQ (reference sequence). The V and J ends lost 4 bases and 2 bases, in that order; junction bases with no gene match: 6. CDR3 region: CASSSPGQGAYEQYF. CDR3 DNA: TGTGCCAGCAGCTCACCGGGACAGGGTGCCTACGAGCAGTACTTC.

This clonotype was recorded at least ten times. Within a library made for alpha chains, this beta chain is off target, and its count is uninformative. This chain joins TRBV7-3 and TRBJ2-2; D might be TRBD2 (6 bases). CDR3 length: 15 residues. Germline-derived CDR1 and CDR2 are SGHTA and FQGTGA. Trimming pared 0 bases from V and 5 bases from J, leaving 10 bases between. DNA of the CDR3: TGTGCCAGCAGCTTAACGGGCGGGGCGACCGGGGAGCTGTTTTTT. This encodes CASSLTGGATGELFF. Complete variable domain (other parts from reference TRBV7-3 and TRBJ2-2): GAGVSQTPSNKVTEKGKYVELRCDPISGHTALYWYRQSLGQGPEFLIYFQGTGAADDSGLPNDRFFAVRPEGSVSTLKIQRTERGDSAVYLCASSLTGGATGELFFGEGSRLTVL.

This clonotype showed up many times. This beta chain represents an off-target read in a library built for alpha chains; its size is of limited meaning. This sequence joins TRBV19 and TRBJ2-2; TRBD2 matches at 10 bases. The CDR3 loop spans 15 amino acids. CDR1 LNHDA and CDR2 SQIVND come from the germline V gene (reference sequence). The J segment lost 3 bases and the V segment lost 7 bases, leaving 5 bases of the junction unmatched. The CDR3 DNA reads as TGTGCCAGTACCCGACTAGCGGGCGACACCGGGGAGCTGTTTTTT. It is translated as CASTRLAGDTGELFF.

As concerns this clonotype: Because this beta chain is a stray read in a library intended to capture alpha chains, its abundance should not be given much weight. This chain joins TRBV20-1 and TRBJ2-1, with 8 bases lining up with TRBD2. J was trimmed by 5 bases and V by 6 bases; bases with no gene match: 12. Germline assignment: CDR1 DFQATT and CDR2 SNEGSKA (reference sequence). This CDR3 region has 15 residues. The chain's CDR3 is CSAEILSGRNNEQFF. The CDR3, as DNA: TGCAGTGCCGAAATTCTCAGCGGGAGAAACAATGAGCAGTTCTTC.

This clonotype came up many times. This beta chain turned up in a library designed for alpha chains; as an off-target read, its abundance says little. The chain has TRBV7-3 and TRBJ2-5, with D perhaps given as TRBD1 or TRBD2 (6 bases each). CDR1 is SGHTA, CDR2 FQGTGA, per germline. With 2 bases removed from V and 5 bases from J, the gap between germline ends came to 9 bases. The CDR3 runs to 13 residues. The DNA of the CDR3 is TGTGCCAGCAGCTTAGTAGGGGGGGAGACCCAGTACTTC. Its protein is CASSLVGGETQYF.

This clonotype was seen repeatedly, ten times or more. This beta chain turned up in a library designed for alpha chains; as an off-target read, its abundance says little. This rearrangement joins TRBV28 to TRBJ2-3, with 8 bases fitting TRBD2. The CDR3 has 12 amino acids. J gave up 6 bases and V 6 bases, and 2 bases lay outside the gene matches. Per germline, CDR1 MDHEN and CDR2 SYDVKM. The CDR3 DNA is TGTGCCAGCAGCTGGACTAGCGATACGCAGTATTTT. This translates into CASSWTSDTQYF.

Of note for this clonotype: This beta chain lies outside the target of a library built for alpha chains; its clone size means little. This chain connects TRBV6-1 to TRBJ1-2; D possibly corresponds to TRBD1 (5 bases). V dropped 6 bases and J dropped 8 bases, with 16 bases sitting between them. The CDR3 runs to 13 residues. Looked up from germline, CDR1 is MNHNS and CDR2 is SASEGT. The CDR3 sequence: CASSRDSGLGYTF. In DNA form, the CDR3 reads TGTGCCAGCAGCCGGGACTCTGGGCTCGGCTACACCTTC.

There are many counts of this clonotype. With the library built for alpha chains, this beta chain is off target and its frequency is not meaningful. The CDR3 sequence: CSASQWGGNSPLHF. The CDR3 coding sequence is TGCAGTGCTAGTCAATGGGGTGGCAATTCACCCCTCCACTTT. The V call is TRBV20-1, the J call TRBJ1-6, with no clear D. Germline V gene data show CDR1 as DFQATT and CDR2 as SNEGSKA (reference sequence). The CDR3 spans 14 residues. Trimming removed 3 bases from V and 7 bases from J, with 13 bases in between.

In its sample, this clonotype ranks as medium-sized. The library was designed around alpha chains, so this beta chain is a stray read whose abundance carries little weight. The chain employs TRBV20-1 and TRBJ1-2; no clear D gene. Trimming stripped 5 bases from V and 10 bases from J, with 8 bases between. Per the germline V gene, CDR1 is DFQATT and CDR2 is SNEGSKA (reference sequence). This CDR3 region has 9 residues. The CDR3 DNA reads as TGCAGTGCTGGAGGGCCCTACACCTTC. Amino acid sequence: CSAGGPYTF.

This clonotype has at least ten counts. This beta chain lies outside the target of a library built for alpha chains; its clone size means little. This rearrangement joins TRBV5-4 to TRBJ1-2; 7 nucleotides line up with TRBD1. CDR3 length: 13 residues. V was pared by 4 bases and J by 13 bases, with 13 bases of the junction left unmatched. The V gene's germline CDR1 is SGHNT and CDR2 YYREEE (reference sequence). This CDR3 reads CASSIPGQTLSTF. The CDR3 DNA sequence: TGTGCCAGCAGCATCCCGGGACAGACCTTAAGCACCTTC.

This clonotype was seen at least ten times. The library was built for alpha chains, so this beta chain is an off-target read and its size means little. The chain joins TRBV7-9 to TRBJ1-1; tentative D call: TRBD1 (5 bases). Germline loops: CDR1 SEHNR, CDR2 FQNEAQ (reference sequence). The CDR3 is made up of 15 amino acids. V was shortened by 0 bases and J by 1 base, with 9 bases between the two germline ends. CDR3 nucleotide sequence: TGTGCCAGCAGCTTAGCCCCCACAGGGAACACTGAAGCTTTCTTT. This codes for CASSLAPTGNTEAFF. Supplemented by reference TRBV7-9 and TRBJ1-1, the full variable domain reads DTGVSQNPRHKITKRGQNVTFRCDPISEHNRLYWYRQTLGQGPEFLTYFQNEAQLEKSRLLSDRFSAERPKGSFSTLEIQRTEQGDSAMYLCASSLAPTGNTEAFFGQGTRLTVV.

This clonotype was seen many times. This beta chain was picked up by a library intended for alpha chains and is off target, so its count carries little meaning. The chain is built from TRBV6-5 and TRBJ1-2; a possible D gene is TRBD1 (5 bases). The CDR3 consists of 13 residues. Per germline, CDR1 MNHEY and CDR2 SVGAGI. The V and J ends lost 2 bases and 5 bases respectively, with 9 bases between them. The CDR3 coding sequence is TGTGCCAGCAGTTACCAGGGCCGGTATGGCTACACCTTC. Translating gives CASSYQGRYGYTF.

In this sample, this clonotype turned up many times. The size of this beta chain means little, since it is a stray read in a library made for alpha chains. The V call is TRBV6-6, the J call TRBJ2-3, with TRBD2 matching over 11 bases. V lost 6 bases, J lost 4 bases, and 12 bases stayed unmatched. The CDR3 is 17 amino acids. CDR1 and CDR2 from the germline V gene are MNHNY and SVGAGI (reference sequence). In DNA form, the CDR3 reads TGTGCCAGCAGCTCCCCGCTTTTAGCGGGAGGGGCAGATACGCAGTATTTT. It translates to CASSSPLLAGGADTQYF.

This clonotype has ten or more counts. Because the library targeted alpha chains, this beta chain is an off-target read whose size means little. The chain links TRBV7-9 to TRBJ2-5, with D unclear. The CDR3 has 12 amino acids. Trimming pared 5 bases from V and 5 bases from J, leaving 9 bases between. Germline V gene sequence: CDR1 SEHNR, CDR2 FQNEAQ (reference sequence). Here the CDR3 reads CASSDPSETQYF. The CDR3 DNA follows: TGTGCCAGCAGCGATCCTAGTGAGACCCAGTACTTC.

This clonotype was seen at least ten times. This beta chain is off target for a library built for alpha chains, so its abundance means little. CDR3 in DNA: TGTGCCATCAGCCTCCGAATCGGAGGGACTAGCGGATCCGCGAACACCGGGGAGCTGTTTTTT. This gives the protein CAISLRIGGTSGSANTGELFF. This chain uses TRBV10-3 with TRBJ2-2; TRBD2 matches at 11 bases. The CDR3 extends over 21 amino acids. CDR1 and CDR2 (germline): ENHRY, SYGVKD. V lost 6 bases, J lost 0 bases, and 18 bases stayed unmatched.